This T cell receptor beta chain appears in the sequencing data of a study of cytomegalovirus exposure and HLA in healthy donors. Study overall: According to later analysis, the same platform produced the roughly 120 validation and over 600 first-cohort repertoires. Study observations and caveats: According to a subsequent analysis, TCR clusters identified in the first cohort showed a tendency to co-occur across the approximately 120 validation repertoires. Most observed TCR sequences were rare, whereas some public TCRs were detected in many donors. Accounts indicate the classifier identified cytomegalovirus status with strong specificity and sensitivity.

This CDR3 region has 15 residues. Germline V CDR1 and CDR2: SGHNT, YYREEE (reference sequence). Trimming at V came to 4 bases and at J to 5 bases, leaving 11 bases not matched to a gene. A note on this clone: What it binds is not known.

The protocol was immunoSEQ multiplex PCR, while the TCRdb copy is restricted to in-frame clones and leaves out a portion. The sample yields some 68,000 clones, approximately 94% seen once. Sequencing was carried out using PBMCs. The receptor was isolated from a man between 18 and 35 years old in good health and CMV-seropositive. V usage is TRBV5-4 and J usage is TRBJ2-7, with TRBD1 matching over 8 bases. The CDR3 is CASSRPGQDRNEQYF. The CDR3, as DNA: TGTGCCAGCAGCCGTCCGGGACAGGATCGGAACGAGCAGTACTTC.